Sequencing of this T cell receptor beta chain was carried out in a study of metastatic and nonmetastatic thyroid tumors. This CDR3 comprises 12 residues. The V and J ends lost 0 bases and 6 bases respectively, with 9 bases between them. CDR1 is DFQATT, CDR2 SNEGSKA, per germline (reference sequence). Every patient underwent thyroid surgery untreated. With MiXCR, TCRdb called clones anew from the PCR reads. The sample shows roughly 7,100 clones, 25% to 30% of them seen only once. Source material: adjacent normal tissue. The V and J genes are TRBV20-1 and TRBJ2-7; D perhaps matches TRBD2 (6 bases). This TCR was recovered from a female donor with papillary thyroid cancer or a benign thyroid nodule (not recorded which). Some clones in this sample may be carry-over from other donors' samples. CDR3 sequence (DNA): TGCAGTGCTAGAGATTTGGGGGGCGAGCAGTACGTC. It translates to CSARDLGGEQYV.